This TCR beta chain originates from a study of blood T cells in healthy people across ages. Study observations and caveats: There was a strong correlation between TCR beta diversity and naive T cell percentage.

This clonotype was seen many times. What it binds is not known. From germline, CDR1 is SGHRS and CDR2 YFSETQ. V was clipped by 3 bases and J by 6 bases, with 16 bases between them. The CDR3 has 14 amino acids. The second PCR ran about 7 to 12 cycles with a sample-barcoded 5' primer and J-beta primers. Each cDNA molecule, via a template-switch adaptor with 12 random nucleotides, was tagged. TCRdb called the 5' RACE reads again in MiXCR, with one record for every CDR3 protein. Among about 650,000 distinct CDR3 sequences listed, less than 40% were seen once. The authors drew about 9.5 milliliters of peripheral blood from each donor. Each sample gave at least 6 million isolated PBMCs.

The chain couples TRBV5-1 to TRBJ2-7; the D call may be TRBD1 or TRBD2 (5 bases each). The sample taken for sequencing was blood. This TCR was sampled from a woman aged 80 or older in good health. In DNA form, the CDR3 reads TGCGCCAGCAGCTGGAAATCCGGGGCCACCGAGCAGTACTTC. Amino acids: CASSWKSGATEQYF.